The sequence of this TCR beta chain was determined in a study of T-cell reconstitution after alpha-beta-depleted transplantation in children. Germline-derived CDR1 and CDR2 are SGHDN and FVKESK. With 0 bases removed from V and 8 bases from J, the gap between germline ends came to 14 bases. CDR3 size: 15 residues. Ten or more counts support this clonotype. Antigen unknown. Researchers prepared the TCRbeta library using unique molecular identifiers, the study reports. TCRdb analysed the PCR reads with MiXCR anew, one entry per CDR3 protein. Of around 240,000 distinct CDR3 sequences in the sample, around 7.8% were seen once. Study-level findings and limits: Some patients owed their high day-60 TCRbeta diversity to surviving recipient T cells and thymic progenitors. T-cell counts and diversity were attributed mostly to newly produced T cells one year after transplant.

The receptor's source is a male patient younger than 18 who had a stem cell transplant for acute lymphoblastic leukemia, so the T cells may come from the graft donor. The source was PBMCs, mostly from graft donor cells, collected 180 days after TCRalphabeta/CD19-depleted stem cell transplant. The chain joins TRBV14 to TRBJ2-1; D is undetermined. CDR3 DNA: TGTGCCAGCAGCCAAGAATCTAGGCGCCGGGATGAGCAGTTCTTC. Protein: CASSQESRRRDEQFF.